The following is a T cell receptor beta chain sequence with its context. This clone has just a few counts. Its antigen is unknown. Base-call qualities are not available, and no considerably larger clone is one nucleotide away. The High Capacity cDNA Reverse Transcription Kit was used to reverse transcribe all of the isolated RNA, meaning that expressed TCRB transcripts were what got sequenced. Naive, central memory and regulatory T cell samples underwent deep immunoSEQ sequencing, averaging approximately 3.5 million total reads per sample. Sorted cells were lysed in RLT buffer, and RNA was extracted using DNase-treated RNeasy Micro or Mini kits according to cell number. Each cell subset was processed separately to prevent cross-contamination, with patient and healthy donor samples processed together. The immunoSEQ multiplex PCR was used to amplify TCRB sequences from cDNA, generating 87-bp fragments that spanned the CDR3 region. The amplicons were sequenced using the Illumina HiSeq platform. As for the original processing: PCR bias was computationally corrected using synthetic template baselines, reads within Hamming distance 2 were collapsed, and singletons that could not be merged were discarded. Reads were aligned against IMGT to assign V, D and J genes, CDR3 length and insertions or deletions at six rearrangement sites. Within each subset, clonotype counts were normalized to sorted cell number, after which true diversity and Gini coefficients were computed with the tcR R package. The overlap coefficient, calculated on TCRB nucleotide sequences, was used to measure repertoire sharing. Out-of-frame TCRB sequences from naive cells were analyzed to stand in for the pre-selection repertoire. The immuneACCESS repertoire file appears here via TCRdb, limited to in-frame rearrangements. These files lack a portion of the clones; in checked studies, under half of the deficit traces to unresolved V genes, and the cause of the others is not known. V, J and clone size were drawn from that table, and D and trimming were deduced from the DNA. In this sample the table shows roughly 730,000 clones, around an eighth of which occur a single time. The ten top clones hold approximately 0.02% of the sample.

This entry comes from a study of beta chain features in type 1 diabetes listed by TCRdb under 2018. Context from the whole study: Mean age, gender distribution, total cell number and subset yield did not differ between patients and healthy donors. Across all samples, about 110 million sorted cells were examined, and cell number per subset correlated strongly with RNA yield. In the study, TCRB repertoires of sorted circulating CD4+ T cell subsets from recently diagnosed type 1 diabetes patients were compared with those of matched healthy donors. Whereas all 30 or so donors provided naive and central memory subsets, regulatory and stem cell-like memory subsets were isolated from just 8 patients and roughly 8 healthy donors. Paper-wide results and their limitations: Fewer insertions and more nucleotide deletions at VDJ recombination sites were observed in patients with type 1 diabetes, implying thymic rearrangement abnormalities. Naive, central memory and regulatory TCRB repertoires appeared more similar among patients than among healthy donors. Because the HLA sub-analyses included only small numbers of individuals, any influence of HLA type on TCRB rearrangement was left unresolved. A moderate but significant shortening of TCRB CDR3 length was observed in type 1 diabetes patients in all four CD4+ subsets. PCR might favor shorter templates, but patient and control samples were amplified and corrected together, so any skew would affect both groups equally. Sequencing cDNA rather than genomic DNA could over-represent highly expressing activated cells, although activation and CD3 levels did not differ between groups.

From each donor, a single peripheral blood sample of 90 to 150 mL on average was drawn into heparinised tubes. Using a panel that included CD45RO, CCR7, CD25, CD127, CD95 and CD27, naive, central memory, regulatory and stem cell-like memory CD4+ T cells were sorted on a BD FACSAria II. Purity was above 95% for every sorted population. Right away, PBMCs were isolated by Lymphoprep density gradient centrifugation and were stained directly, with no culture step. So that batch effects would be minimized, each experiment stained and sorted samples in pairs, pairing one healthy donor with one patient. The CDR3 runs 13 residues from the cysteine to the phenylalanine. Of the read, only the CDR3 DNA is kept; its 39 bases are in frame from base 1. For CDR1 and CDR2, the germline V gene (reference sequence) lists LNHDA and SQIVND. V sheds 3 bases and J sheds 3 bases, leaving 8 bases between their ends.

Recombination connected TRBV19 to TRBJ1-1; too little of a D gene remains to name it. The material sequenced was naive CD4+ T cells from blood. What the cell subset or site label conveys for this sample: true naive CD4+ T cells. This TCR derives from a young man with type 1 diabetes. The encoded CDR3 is CASSMKRDTEAFF. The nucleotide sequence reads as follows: TGTGCCAGTAGTATGAAGCGGGACACTGAAGCTTTCTTT.